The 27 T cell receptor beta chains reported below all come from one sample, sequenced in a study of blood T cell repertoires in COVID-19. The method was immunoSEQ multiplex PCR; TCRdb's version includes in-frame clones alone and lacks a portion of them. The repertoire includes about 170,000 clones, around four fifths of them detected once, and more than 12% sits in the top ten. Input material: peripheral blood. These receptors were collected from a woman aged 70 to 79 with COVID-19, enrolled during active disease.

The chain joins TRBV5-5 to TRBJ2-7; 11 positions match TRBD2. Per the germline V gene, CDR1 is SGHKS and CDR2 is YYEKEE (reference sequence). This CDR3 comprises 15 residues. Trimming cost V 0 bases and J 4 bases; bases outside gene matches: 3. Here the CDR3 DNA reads TGTGCCAGCAGCTTGGATATAGCGGGAGGGTACGAGCAGTACTTC. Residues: CASSLDIAGGYEQYF. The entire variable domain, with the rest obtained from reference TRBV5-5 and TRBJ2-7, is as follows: DAGVTQSPTHLIKTRGQQVTLRCSPISGHKSVSWYQQVLGQGPQFIFQYYEKEERGRGNFPDRFSARQFPNYSSELNVNALLLGDSALYLCASSLDIAGGYEQYFGPGTRLTVT.

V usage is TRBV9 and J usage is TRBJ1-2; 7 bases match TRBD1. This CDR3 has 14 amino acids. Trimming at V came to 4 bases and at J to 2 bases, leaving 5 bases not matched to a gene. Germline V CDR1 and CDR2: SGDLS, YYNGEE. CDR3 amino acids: CASSLGTANYGYTF. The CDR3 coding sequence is TGTGCCAGCAGCTTAGGGACAGCGAACTATGGCTACACCTTC.

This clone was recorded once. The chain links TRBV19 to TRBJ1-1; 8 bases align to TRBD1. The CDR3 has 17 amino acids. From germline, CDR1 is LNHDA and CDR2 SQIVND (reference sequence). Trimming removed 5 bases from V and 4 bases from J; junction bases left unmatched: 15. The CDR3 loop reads CASSVRDRHPNFTEAFF. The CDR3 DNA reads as TGTGCCAGTAGTGTACGGGACAGGCATCCAAACTTCACTGAAGCTTTCTTT.

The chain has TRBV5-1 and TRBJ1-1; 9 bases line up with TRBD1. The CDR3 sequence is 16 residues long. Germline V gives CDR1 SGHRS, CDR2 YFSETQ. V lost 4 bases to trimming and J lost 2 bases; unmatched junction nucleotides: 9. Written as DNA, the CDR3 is TGCGCCAGCAGCCCAGCGGGACAGGGACGAAACACTGAAGCTTTCTTT. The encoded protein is CASSPAGQGRNTEAFF.

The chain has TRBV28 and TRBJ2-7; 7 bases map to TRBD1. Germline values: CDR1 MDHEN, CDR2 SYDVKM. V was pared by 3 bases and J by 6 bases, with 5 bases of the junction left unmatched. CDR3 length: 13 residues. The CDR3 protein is CASSFSDRAEQYF. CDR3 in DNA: TGTGCCAGCAGTTTCTCAGACAGGGCCGAGCAGTACTTC.

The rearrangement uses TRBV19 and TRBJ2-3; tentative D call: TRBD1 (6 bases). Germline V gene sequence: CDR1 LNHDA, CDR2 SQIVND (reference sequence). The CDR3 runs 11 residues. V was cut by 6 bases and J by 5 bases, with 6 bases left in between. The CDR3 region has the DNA TGTGCCAGTAGAGGGGGAGATACGCAGTATTTT. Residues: CASRGGDTQYF.

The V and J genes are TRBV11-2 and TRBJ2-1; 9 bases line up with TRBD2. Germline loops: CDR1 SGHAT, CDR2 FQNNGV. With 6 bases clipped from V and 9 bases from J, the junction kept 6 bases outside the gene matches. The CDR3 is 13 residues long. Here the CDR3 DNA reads TGTGCCAGCAGTTCTAGCGGGACGGGTGAGCAGTTCTTC. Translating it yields CASSSSGTGEQFF.

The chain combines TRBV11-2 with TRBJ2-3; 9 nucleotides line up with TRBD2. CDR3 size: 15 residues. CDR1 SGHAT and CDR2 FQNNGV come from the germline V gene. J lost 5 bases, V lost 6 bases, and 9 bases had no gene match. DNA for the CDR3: TGTGCCAGCAGTCGATATAGCGGGAGCCAAGATACGCAGTATTTT. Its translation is CASSRYSGSQDTQYF.

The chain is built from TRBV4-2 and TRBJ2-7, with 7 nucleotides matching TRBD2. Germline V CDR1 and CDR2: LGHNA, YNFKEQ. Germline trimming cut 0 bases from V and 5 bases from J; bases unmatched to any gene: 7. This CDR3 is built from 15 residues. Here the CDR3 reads CASSQETTSFDEQYF. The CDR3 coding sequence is TGTGCCAGCAGCCAAGAAACGACTAGCTTCGACGAGCAGTACTTC.

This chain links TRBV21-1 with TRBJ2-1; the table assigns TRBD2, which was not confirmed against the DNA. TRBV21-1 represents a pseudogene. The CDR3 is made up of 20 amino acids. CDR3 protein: CASSKIGTSGRTSSYNEQFF. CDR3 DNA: TGTGCCAGCAGCAAGATCGGGACTAGCGGGAGAACTAGCTCCTACAATGAGCAGTTCTTC.

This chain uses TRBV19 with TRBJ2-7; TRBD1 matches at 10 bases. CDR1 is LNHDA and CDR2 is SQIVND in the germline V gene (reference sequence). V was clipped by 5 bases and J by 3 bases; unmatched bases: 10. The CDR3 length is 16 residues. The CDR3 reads CASSPRGGTGVYEQYF. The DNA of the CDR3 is TGTGCCAGTAGTCCTCGGGGGGGGACAGGGGTCTACGAGCAGTACTTC.

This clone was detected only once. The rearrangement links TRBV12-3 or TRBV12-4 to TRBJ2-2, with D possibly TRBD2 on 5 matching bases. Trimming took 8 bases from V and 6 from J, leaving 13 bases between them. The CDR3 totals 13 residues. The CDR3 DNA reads TGTGCCAGCTGCCTAGCCGAACCCGGGGAGCTGTTTTTT. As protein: CASCLAEPGELFF.

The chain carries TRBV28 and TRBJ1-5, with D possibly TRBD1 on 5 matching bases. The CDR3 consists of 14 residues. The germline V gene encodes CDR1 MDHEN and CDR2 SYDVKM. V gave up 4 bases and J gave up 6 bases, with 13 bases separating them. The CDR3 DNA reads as TGTGCCAGCAGTTCGGCAGGGTCAGGTCAGCCCCAGCATTTT. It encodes CASSSAGSGQPQHF.

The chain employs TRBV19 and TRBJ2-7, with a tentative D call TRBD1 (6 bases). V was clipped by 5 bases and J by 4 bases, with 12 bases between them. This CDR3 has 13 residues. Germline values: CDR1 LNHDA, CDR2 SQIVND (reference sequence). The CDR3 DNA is TGTGCCAGTAGTGTCGGGGACAAGTACGAGCAGTACTTC. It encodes CASSVGDKYEQYF.

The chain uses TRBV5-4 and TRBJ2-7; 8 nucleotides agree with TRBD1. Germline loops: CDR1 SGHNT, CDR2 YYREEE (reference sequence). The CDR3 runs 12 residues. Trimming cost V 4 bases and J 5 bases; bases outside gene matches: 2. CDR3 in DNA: TGTGCCAGCAGCCTGGACAGGGACGAGCAGTACTTC. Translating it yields CASSLDRDEQYF.

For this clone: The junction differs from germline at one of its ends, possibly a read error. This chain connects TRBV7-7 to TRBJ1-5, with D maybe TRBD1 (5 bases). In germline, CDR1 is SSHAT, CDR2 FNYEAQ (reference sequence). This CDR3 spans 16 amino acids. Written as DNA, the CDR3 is TGTGCTAGCAGCTTTTGGAGGGGAGGTATCATTCAGCCCCAGCATTTT. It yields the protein CASSFWRGGIIQPQHF.

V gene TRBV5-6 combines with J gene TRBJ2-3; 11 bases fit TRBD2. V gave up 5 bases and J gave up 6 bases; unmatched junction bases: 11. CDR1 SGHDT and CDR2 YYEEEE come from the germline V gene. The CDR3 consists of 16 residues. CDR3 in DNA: TGTGCCAGCAGTCTCCGTGGTAGCGGGGGGGGCGATACGCAGTATTTT. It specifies CASSLRGSGGGDTQYF.

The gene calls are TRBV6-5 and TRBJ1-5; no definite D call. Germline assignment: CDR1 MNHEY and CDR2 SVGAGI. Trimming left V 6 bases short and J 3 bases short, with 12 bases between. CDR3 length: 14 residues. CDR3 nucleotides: TGTGCCAGCAGGTTTTGGCAGTCCAATCAGCCCCAGCATTTT. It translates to CASRFWQSNQPQHF.

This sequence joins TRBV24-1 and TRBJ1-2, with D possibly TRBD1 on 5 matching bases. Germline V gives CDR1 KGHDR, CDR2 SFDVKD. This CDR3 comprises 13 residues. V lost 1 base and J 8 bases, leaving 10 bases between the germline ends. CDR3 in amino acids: CATSDFDRRGYTF. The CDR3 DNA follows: TGTGCCACCAGTGATTTCGACAGAAGGGGCTACACCTTC.

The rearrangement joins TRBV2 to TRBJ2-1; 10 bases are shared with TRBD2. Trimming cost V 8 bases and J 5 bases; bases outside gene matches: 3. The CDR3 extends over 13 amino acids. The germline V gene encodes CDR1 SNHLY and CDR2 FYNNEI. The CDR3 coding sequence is TGTGCCAGCTTTGGACTAGCGGACAATGAGCAGTTCTTC. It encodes CASFGLADNEQFF.

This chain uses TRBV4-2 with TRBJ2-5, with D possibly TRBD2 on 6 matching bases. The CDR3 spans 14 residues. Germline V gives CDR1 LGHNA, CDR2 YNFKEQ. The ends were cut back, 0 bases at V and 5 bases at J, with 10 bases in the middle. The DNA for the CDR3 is TGTGCCAGCAGCCAAGATCTCCGGGGGGAGACCCAGTACTTC. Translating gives CASSQDLRGETQYF.

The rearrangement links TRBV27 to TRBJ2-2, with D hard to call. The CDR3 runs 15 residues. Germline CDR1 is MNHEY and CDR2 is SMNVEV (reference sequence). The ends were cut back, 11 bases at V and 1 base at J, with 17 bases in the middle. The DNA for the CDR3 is TGTGCCTCGAGTTACGGTCGTATGAACACCGGGGAGCTGTTTTTT. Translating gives CASSYGRMNTGELFF.

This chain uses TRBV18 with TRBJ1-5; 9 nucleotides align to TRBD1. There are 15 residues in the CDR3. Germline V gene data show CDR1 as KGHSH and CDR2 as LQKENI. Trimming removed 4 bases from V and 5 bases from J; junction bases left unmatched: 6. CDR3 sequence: CASSRGTGNDQPQHF. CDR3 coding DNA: TGTGCCAGCTCACGCGGGACAGGGAACGATCAGCCCCAGCATTTT.

Written as DNA, the CDR3 is TGTGCCAGCAGTTTAGACAGCCGGGATTCACCCCTCCACTTT. This gives the protein CASSLDSRDSPLHF. The chain employs TRBV28 and TRBJ1-6; perhaps TRBD1 as D (5 bases). Looked up from germline, CDR1 is MDHEN and CDR2 is SYDVKM. The CDR3 totals 14 residues. With 2 bases removed from V and 8 bases from J, the gap between germline ends came to 10 bases.

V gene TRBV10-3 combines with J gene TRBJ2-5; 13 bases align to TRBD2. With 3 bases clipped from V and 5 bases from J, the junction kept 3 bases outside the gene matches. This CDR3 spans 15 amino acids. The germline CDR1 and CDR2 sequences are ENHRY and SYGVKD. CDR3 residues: CAISETSGGVETQYF. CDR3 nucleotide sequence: TGTGCCATCAGTGAAACTAGCGGGGGGGTGGAGACCCAGTACTTC.

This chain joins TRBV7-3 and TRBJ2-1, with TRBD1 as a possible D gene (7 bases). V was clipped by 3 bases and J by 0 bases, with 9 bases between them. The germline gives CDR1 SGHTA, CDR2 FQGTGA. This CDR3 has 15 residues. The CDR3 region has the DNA TGTGCCAGCAGCTTGCAGGGGGGCTCCTACAATGAGCAGTTCTTC. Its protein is CASSLQGGSYNEQFF. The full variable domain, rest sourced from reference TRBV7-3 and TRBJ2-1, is GAGVSQTPSNKVTEKGKYVELRCDPISGHTALYWYRQSLGQGPEFLIYFQGTGAADDSGLPNDRFFAVRPEGSVSTLKIQRTERGDSAVYLCASSLQGGSYNEQFFGPGTRLTVL.

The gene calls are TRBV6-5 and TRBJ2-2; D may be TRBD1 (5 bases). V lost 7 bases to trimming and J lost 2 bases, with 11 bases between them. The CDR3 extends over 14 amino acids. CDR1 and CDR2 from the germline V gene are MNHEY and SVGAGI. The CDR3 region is CASTMTANTGELFF. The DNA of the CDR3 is TGTGCCAGCACAATGACAGCCAACACCGGGGAGCTGTTTTTT.